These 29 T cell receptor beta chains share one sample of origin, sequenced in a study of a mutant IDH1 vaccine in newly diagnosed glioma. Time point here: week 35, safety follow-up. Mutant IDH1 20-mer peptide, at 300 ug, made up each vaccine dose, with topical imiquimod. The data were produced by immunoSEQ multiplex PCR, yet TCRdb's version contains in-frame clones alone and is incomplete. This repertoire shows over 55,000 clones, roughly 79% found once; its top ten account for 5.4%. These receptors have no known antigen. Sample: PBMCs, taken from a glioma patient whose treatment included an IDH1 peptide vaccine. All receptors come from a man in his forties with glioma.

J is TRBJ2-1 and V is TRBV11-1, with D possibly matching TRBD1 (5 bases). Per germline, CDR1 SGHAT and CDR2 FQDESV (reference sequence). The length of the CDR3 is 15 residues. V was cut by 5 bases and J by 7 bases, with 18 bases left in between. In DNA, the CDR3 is TGTGCCAGCAGCGATACAGGAATTGGGTGGAATGAGCAGTTCTTC. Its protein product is CASSDTGIGWNEQFF. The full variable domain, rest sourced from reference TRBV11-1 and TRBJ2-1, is EAEVAQSPRYKITEKSQAVAFWCDPISGHATLYWYRQILGQGPELLVQFQDESVVDDSQLPKDRFSAERLKGVDSTLKIQPAELGDSAMYLCASSDTGIGWNEQFFGPGTRLTVL.

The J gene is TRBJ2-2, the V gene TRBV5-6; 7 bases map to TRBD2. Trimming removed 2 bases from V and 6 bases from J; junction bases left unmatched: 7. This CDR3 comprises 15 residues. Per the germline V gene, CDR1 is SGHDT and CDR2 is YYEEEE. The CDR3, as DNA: TGTGCCAGCAGCTTAAGGGTGACTAGCTCCGGGGAGCTGTTTTTT. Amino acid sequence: CASSLRVTSSGELFF.

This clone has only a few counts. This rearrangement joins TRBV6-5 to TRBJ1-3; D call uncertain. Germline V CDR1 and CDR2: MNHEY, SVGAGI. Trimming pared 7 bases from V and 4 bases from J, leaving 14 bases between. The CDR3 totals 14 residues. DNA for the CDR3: TGTGCCAGCACCTTATCGGAGGGAGGAAACACCATATATTTT. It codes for CASTLSEGGNTIYF.

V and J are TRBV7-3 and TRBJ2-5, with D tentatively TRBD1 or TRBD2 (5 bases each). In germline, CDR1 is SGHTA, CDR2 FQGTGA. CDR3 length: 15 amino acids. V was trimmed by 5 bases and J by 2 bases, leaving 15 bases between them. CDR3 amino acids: CASSPRRTPQETQYF. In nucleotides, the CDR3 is TGTGCCAGCAGCCCCCGGAGGACACCTCAAGAGACCCAGTACTTC.

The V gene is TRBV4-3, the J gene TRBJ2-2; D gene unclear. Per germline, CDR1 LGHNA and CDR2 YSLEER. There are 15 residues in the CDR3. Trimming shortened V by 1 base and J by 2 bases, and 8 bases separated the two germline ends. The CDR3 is CASSQGHLNTGELFF. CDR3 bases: TGCGCCAGCAGCCAAGGACACTTAAACACCGGGGAGCTGTTTTTT.

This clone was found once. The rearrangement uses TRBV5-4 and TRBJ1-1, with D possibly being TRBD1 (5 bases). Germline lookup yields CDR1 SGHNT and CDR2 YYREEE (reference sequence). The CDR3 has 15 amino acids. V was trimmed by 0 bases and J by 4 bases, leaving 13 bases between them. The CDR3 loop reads CASSLDPKRGTEAFF. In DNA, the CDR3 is TGTGCCAGCAGCTTGGACCCCAAAAGGGGCACTGAAGCTTTCTTT.

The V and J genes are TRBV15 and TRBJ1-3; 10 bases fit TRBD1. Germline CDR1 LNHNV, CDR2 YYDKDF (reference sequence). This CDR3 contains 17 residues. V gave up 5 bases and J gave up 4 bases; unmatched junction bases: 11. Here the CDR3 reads CATSGAWTGGSGNTIYF. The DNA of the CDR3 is TGTGCCACCAGCGGAGCTTGGACAGGGGGTTCGGGAAACACCATATATTTT.

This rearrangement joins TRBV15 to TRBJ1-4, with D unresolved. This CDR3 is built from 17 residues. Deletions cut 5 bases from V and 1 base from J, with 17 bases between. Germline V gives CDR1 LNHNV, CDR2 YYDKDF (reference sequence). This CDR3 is CATSSPQSGITNEKLFF. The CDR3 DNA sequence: TGTGCCACCAGCTCCCCCCAGTCAGGAATAACTAATGAAAAACTGTTTTTT.

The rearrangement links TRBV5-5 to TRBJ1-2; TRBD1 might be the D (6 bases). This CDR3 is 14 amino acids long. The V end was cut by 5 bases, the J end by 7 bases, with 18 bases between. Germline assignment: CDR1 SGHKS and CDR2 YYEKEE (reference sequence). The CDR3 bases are TGTGCCAGCAGTTCTCACAGGGAGGTGGTTGGCTACACCTTC. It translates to CASSSHREVVGYTF.

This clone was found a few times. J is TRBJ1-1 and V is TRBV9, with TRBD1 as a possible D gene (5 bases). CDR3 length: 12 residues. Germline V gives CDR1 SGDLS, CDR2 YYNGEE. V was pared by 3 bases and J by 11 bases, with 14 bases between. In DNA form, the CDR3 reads TGTGCCAGCAGCGGACCCCAGGGTGAGGCTTTCTTT. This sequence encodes CASSGPQGEAFF.

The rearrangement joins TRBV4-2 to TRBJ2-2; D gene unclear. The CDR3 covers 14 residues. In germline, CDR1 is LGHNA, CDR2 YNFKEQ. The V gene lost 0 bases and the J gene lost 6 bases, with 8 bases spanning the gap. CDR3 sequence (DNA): TGTGCCAGCAGCCAAGATCAACGGGCCGGGGAGCTGTTTTTT. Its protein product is CASSQDQRAGELFF.

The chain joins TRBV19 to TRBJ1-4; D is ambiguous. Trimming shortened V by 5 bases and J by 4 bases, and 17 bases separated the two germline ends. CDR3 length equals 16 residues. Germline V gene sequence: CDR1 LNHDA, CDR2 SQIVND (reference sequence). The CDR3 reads CASSLTPTAGNEKLFF. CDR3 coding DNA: TGTGCCAGTAGTCTTACTCCCACAGCTGGTAATGAAAAACTGTTTTTT.

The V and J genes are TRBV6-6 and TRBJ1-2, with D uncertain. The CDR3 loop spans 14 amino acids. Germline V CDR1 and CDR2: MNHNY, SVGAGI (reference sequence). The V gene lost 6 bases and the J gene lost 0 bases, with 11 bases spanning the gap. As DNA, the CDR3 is TGTGCCAGCAGACCGACCGAGCCTAACTATGGCTACACCTTC. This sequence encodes CASRPTEPNYGYTF.

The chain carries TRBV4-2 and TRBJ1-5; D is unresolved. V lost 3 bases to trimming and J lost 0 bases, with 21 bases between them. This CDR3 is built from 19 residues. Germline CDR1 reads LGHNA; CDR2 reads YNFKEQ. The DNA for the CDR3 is TGTGCCAGCAGCCAGCCAGGACCGTTGGAGATAAATAGCAATCAGCCCCAGCATTTT. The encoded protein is CASSQPGPLEINSNQPQHF.

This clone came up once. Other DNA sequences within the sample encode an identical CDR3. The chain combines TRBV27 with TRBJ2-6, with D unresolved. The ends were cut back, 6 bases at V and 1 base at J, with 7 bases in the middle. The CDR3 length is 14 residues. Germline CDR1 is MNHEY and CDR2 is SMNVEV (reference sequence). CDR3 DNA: TGTGCCAGCAGCAGCCTGTCTGGGGCCAACGTCCTGACTTTC. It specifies CASSSLSGANVLTF.

CDR3 loop: CASSQRGIGTEAFF. As DNA, the CDR3 is TGTGCCAGCAGCCAACGGGGTATCGGGACAGAAGCTTTCTTT. The rearrangement uses TRBV7-2 and TRBJ1-1; possible D gene TRBD1, 6 bases. The germline V gene encodes CDR1 SGHTA and CDR2 FQGNSA. Trimming removed 5 bases at V and 8 bases at J, with 18 bases between. This CDR3 is built from 14 residues. Drawing the rest from reference TRBV7-2 and TRBJ1-1, the complete variable domain is GAGVSQSPSNKVTEKGKDVELRCDPISGHTALYWYRQSLGQGLEFLIYFQGNSAPDKSGLPSDRFSAERTGGSVSTLTIQRTQQEDSAVYLCASSQRGIGTEAFFGQGTRLTVV.

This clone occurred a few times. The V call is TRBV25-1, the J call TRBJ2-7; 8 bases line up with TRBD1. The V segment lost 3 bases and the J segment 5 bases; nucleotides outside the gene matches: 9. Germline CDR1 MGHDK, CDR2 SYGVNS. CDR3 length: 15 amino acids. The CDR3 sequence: CASSEPPGGHNEQYF. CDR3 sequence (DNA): TGTGCCAGCAGTGAGCCACCAGGGGGCCACAACGAGCAGTACTTC.

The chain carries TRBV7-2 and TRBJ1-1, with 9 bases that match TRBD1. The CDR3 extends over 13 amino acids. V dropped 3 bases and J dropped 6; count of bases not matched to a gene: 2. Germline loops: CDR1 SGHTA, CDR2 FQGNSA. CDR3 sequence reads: CASSFGTGSEAFF. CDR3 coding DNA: TGTGCCAGCAGCTTCGGGACAGGGTCTGAAGCTTTCTTT.

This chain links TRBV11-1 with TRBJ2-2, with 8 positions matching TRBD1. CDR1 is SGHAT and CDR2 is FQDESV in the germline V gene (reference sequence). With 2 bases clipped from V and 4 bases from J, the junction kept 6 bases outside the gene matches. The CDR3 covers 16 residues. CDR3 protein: CASSLWTGLGTGELFF. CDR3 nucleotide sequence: TGTGCCAGCAGCTTATGGACAGGGTTGGGCACCGGGGAGCTGTTTTTT.

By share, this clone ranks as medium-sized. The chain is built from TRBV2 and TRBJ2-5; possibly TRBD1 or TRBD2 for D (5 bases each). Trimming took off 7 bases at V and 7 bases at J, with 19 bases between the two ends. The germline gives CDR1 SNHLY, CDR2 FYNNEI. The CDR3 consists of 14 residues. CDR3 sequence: CASTTGPLGVTQYF. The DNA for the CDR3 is TGTGCCAGCACCACGGGACCGCTAGGGGTGACCCAGTACTTC.

In DNA, the CDR3 is TGCGCCAGCCGGGACTCCTTTAGCACAGATACGCAGTATTTT. This codes for CASRDSFSTDTQYF. The chain combines TRBV5-1 with TRBJ2-3; tentatively, D is TRBD2 (6 bases). Deletions cut 7 bases from V and 0 bases from J, with 12 bases between. The CDR3 runs 14 residues. The germline CDR1 and CDR2 sequences are SGHRS and YFSETQ.

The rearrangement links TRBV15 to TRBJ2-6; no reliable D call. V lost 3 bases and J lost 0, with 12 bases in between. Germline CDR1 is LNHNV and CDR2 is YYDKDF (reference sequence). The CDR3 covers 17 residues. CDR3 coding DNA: TGTGCCACCAGCAGGGGCCTCCCCTCCTCTGGGGCCAACGTCCTGACTTTC. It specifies CATSRGLPSSGANVLTF.

The CDR3 region has the DNA TGCGCCAGCAGCCAAGATGAACAGGGATATCAGCCCCAGCATTTT. The encoded protein is CASSQDEQGYQPQHF. This chain joins TRBV4-1 and TRBJ1-5; TRBD1 might be the D (6 bases). Germline loops: CDR1 MGHRA, CDR2 YSYEKL. This CDR3 is built from 15 residues. V lost 0 bases, J lost 5 bases, and 11 bases lay in between.

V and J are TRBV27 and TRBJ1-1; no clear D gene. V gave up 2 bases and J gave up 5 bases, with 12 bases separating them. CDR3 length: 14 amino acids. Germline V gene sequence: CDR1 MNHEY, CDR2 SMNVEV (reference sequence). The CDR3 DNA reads TGTGCCAGCAGTTTAAGGCCCGGATCTACTGAAGCTTTCTTT. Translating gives CASSLRPGSTEAFF.

CDR3 in DNA: TGTGCCAGCAGCTTGGGGGAGGGGAGCTTGAATGAAAAACTGTTTTTT. Translation gives CASSLGEGSLNEKLFF. The chain uses TRBV5-5 and TRBJ1-4; weak D call: TRBD1 (5 bases). The V end lost 0 bases, the J end lost 5 bases, and 14 bases lay between the germline ends. This CDR3 contains 16 residues. CDR1 SGHKS and CDR2 YYEKEE come from the germline V gene (reference sequence).

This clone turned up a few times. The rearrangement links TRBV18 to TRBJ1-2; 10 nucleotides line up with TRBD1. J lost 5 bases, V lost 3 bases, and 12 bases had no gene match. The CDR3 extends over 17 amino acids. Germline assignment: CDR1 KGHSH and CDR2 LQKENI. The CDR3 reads CASSPVGTGASIYGYTF. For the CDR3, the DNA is TGTGCCAGCTCACCGGTCGGGACAGGGGCCTCTATTTATGGCTACACCTTC.

CDR3 bases: TGTGCCAGCAGCTTGAGGAGGGGGCAAAATTCACCCCTCCACTTT. It encodes CASSLRRGQNSPLHF. The genes are TRBV5-6 and TRBJ1-6; 7 positions match TRBD1. The CDR3 is 15 amino acids. The V segment lost 1 base and the J segment 7 bases; nucleotides outside the gene matches: 5. Germline CDR1 reads SGHDT; CDR2 reads YYEEEE. The complete variable domain, with remaining parts taken from reference TRBV5-6 and TRBJ1-6, reads DAGVTQSPTHLIKTRGQQVTLRCSPKSGHDTVSWYQQALGQGPQFIFQYYEEEERQRGNFPDRFSGHQFPNYSSELNVNALLLGDSALYLCASSLRRGQNSPLHFGNGTRLTVT.

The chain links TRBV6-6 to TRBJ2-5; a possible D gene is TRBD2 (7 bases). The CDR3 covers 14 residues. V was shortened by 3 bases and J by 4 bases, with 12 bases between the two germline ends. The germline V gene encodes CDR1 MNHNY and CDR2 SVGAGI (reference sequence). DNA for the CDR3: TGTGCCAGCAGTTATGGGGGGGGCCGAGAGACCCAGTACTTC. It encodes CASSYGGGRETQYF.

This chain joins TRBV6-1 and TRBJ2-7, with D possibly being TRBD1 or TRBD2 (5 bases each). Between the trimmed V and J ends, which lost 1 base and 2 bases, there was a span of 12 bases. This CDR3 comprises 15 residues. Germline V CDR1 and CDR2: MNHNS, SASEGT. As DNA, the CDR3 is TGTGCCAGCAGTGAAGGGTCAGGGAGACCCTACGAGCAGTACTTC. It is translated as CASSEGSGRPYEQYF.